These 10 T cell receptor beta chains were all obtained from the same sample, sequenced in a study of regulatory T cells in long-lasting Graves disease. CDR3 regions were amplified by Arm-PCR using iRepertoire HTBI primers to build TCR beta libraries. MiXCR, applied by TCRdb to the multiplex PCR reads, yields one record per CDR3 protein. This sample has roughly 400,000 distinct CDR3 sequences, with about 15% found just once. Stated time point: newly diagnosed GD, antithyroid drugs for less than 3 months. Extracted RNA from PBMCs served as the source of the TCR library. The sample was also linked to a second study, of T cells in Graves' hyperthyroidism and ophthalmopathy.

The sequences come from peripheral blood mononuclear cells (PBMCs), collected at new diagnosis, from a patient treated with antithyroid drugs. The receptors shown here come from a woman aged 40 to 49 with Graves disease.

This clonotype has a count of ten or more. This chain connects TRBV27 to TRBJ1-4; possible D gene TRBD1, 5 bases. This CDR3 is 15 amino acids long. Deletions cut 5 bases from V and 2 bases from J, with 12 bases between. From germline, CDR1 is MNHEY and CDR2 SMNVEV (reference sequence). The CDR3 loop is CASSPGGFTNEKLFF. The CDR3 bases are TGTGCCAGCAGTCCCGGGGGGTTTACTAATGAAAAACTGTTTTTT. The full variable domain, in which reference TRBV27 and TRBJ1-4 provide the parts outside the CDR3, is EAQVTQNPRYLITVTGKKLTVTCSQNMNHEYMSWYRQDPGLGLRQIYYSMNVEVTDKGDVPEGYKVSRKEKRNFPLILESPSPNQTSLYFCASSPGGFTNEKLFFGSGTQLSVL.

In its sample, this clonotype was seen many times. This chain links TRBV28 with TRBJ2-3, with D tentatively TRBD2 (6 bases). This CDR3 is 14 amino acids long. Trimming left V 2 bases short and J 2 bases short, with 8 bases between. Germline V gene data show CDR1 as MDHEN and CDR2 as SYDVKM. The CDR3 is CASSLAGYTDTQYF. The CDR3 DNA reads as TGTGCCAGCAGTTTAGCGGGGTACACAGATACGCAGTATTTT.

This clonotype was seen ten or more times. V is TRBV28 and J is TRBJ2-1; 8 positions match TRBD1. With 2 bases clipped from V and 7 bases from J, the junction kept 4 bases outside the gene matches. CDR3 length: 14 amino acids. The germline V gene has CDR1 MDHEN and CDR2 SYDVKM. The CDR3 coding sequence is TGTGCCAGCAGTTTAGACAGGGGAATGAATGAGCAGTTCTTC. Amino acids: CASSLDRGMNEQFF.

This clonotype was counted between two and nine times. This CDR3 is CASSLSDRGNTGELFF. CDR3 in DNA: TGTGCCAGCAGCTTATCTGATCGGGGGAACACCGGGGAGCTGTTTTTT. V gene TRBV11-1 combines with J gene TRBJ2-2; tentatively, D is TRBD2 (5 bases). This CDR3 comprises 16 residues. Germline V CDR1 and CDR2: SGHAT, FQDESV (reference sequence). Trimming left V 2 bases short and J 1 base short, with 11 bases between.

This clonotype occurred a few times. The chain uses TRBV7-2 and TRBJ2-6, with 7 bases fitting TRBD1. J gave up 2 bases and V 5 bases, and 6 bases lay outside the gene matches. Looked up from germline, CDR1 is SGHTA and CDR2 is FQGNSA. This CDR3 is 16 amino acids long. CDR3 DNA: TGTGCCAGCAGCATGCATACAGGGGCTGGGGCCAACGTCCTGACTTTC. As protein: CASSMHTGAGANVLTF. The complete variable domain, with remaining parts taken from reference TRBV7-2 and TRBJ2-6, reads GAGVSQSPSNKVTEKGKDVELRCDPISGHTALYWYRQSLGQGLEFLIYFQGNSAPDKSGLPSDRFSAERTGGSVSTLTIQRTQQEDSAVYLCASSMHTGAGANVLTFGAGSRLTVL.

This clonotype was detected a few times. The chain has TRBV15 and TRBJ2-3, with D possibly TRBD2 on 5 matching bases. Per germline, CDR1 LNHNV and CDR2 YYDKDF (reference sequence). The CDR3 extends over 12 amino acids. Deletions cut 5 bases from V and 4 bases from J, with 7 bases between. The CDR3 is CATSAAADTQYF. The CDR3 bases are TGTGCCACCAGCGCAGCGGCAGATACGCAGTATTTT. Variable domain in full (rest from reference TRBV15 and TRBJ2-3): DAMVIQNPRYQVTQFGKPVTLSCSQTLNHNVMYWYQQKSSQAPKLLFHYYDKDFNNEADTPDNFQSRRPNTSFCFLDIRSPGLGDTAMYLCATSAAADTQYFGPGTRLTVL.

This clonotype was counted many times. CDR3 residues: CASSLTGEVADTQYF. The CDR3 nucleotides read TGCGCCAGCAGCTTGACGGGAGAGGTTGCAGATACGCAGTATTTT. This sequence joins TRBV5-1 and TRBJ2-3; D possibly corresponds to TRBD2 (6 bases). This CDR3 has 15 residues. V gave up 1 base and J gave up 4 bases, with 13 bases separating them. Looked up from germline, CDR1 is SGHRS and CDR2 is YFSETQ.

This rearrangement joins TRBV19 to TRBJ2-3; the match to TRBD2 covers 12 bases. Trimming removed 5 bases from V and 2 bases from J; junction bases left unmatched: 14. The germline V gene has CDR1 LNHDA and CDR2 SQIVND (reference sequence). This CDR3 region has 19 residues. CDR3: CASSLKPPGLAGHTDTQYF. The DNA of the CDR3 is TGTGCCAGTAGTCTCAAACCTCCGGGACTAGCGGGCCACACAGATACGCAGTATTTT.

This clonotype was observed a few times. This chain connects TRBV7-2 to TRBJ2-7, with a weak D call TRBD2 (7 bases). V was shortened by 5 bases and J by 4 bases, with 21 bases between the two germline ends. The CDR3 extends over 16 amino acids. The germline CDR1 and CDR2 sequences are SGHTA and FQGNSA. CDR3 sequence: CASSIHGGGLVYEQYF. Here the CDR3 DNA reads TGTGCCAGCAGCATCCATGGGGGGGGGCTGGTATACGAGCAGTACTTC.

There are many counts of this clonotype. The V gene is TRBV19, the J gene TRBJ1-5; possible D gene TRBD1, 6 bases. Germline loops: CDR1 LNHDA, CDR2 SQIVND (reference sequence). The V gene lost 5 bases and the J gene lost 2 bases, with 19 bases spanning the gap. This CDR3 comprises 17 residues. CDR3 loop: CASSDRSRGGGNQPQHF. DNA for the CDR3: TGTGCCAGTAGTGACAGGAGCCGGGGGGGGGGCAATCAGCCCCAGCATTTT.